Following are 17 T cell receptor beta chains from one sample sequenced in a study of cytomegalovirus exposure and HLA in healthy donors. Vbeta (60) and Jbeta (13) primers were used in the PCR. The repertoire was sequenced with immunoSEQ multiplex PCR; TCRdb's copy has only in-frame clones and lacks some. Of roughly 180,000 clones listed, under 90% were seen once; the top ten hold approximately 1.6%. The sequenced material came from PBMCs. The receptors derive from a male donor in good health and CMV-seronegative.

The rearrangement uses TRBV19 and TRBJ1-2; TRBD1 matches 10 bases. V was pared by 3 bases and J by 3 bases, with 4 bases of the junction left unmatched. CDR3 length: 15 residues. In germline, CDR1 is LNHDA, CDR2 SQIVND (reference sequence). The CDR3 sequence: CASSMWDRGDYGYTF. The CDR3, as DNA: TGTGCCAGTAGTATGTGGGACAGGGGTGACTATGGCTACACCTTC. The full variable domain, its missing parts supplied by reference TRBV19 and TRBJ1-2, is DGGITQSPKYLFRKEGQNVTLSCEQNLNHDAMYWYRQDPGQGLRLIYYSQIVNDFQKGDIAEGYSVSREKKESFPLTVTSAQKNPTAFYLCASSMWDRGDYGYTFGSGTRLTVV.

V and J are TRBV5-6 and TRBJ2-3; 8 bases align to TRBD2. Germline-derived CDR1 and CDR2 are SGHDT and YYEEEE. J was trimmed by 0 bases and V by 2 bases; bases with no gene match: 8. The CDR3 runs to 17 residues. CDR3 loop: CASSFLSGGASTDTQYF. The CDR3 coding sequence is TGTGCCAGCAGCTTTCTGAGCGGGGGAGCTAGCACAGATACGCAGTATTTT.

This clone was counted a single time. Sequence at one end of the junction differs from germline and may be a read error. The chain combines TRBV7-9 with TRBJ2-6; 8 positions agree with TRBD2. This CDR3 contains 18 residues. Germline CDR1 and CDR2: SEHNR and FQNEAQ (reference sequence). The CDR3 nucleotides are TGTTCCAGCAACGACTTACGGGGGGGGAACCCTGGGGCCAACGTCCTGACTTTC. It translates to CSSNDLRGGNPGANVLTF.

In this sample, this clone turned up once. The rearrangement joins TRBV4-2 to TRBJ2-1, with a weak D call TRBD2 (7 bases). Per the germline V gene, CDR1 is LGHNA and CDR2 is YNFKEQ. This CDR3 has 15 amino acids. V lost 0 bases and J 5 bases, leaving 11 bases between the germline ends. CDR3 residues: CASSQEGGGHNEQFF. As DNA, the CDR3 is TGTGCCAGCAGCCAAGAGGGAGGGGGGCACAATGAGCAGTTCTTC.

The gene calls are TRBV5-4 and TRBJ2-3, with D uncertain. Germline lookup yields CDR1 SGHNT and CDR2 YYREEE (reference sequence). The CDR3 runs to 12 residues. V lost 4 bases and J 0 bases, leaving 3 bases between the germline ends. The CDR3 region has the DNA TGTGCCAGCAGCGGCAGCACAGATACGCAGTATTTT. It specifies CASSGSTDTQYF. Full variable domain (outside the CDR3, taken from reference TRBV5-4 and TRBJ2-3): ETGVTQSPTHLIKTRGQQVTLRCSSQSGHNTVSWYQQALGQGPQFIFQYYREEENGRGNFPPRFSGLQFPNYSSELNVNALELDDSALYLCASSGSTDTQYFGPGTRLTVL.

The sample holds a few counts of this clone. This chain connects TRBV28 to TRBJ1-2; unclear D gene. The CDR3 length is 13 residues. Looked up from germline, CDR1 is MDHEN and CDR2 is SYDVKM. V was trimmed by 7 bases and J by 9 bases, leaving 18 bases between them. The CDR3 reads CASTEVAGPSYTF. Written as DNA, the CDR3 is TGTGCCAGCACCGAGGTTGCCGGTCCTAGCTACACCTTC.

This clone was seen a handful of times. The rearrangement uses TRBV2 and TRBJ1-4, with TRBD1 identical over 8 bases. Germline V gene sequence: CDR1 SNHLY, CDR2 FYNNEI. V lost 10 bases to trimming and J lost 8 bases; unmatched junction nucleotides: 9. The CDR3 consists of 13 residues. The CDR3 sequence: CATGQGRGEKLFF. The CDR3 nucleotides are TGTGCCACCGGACAGGGCCGAGGAGAAAAACTGTTTTTT.

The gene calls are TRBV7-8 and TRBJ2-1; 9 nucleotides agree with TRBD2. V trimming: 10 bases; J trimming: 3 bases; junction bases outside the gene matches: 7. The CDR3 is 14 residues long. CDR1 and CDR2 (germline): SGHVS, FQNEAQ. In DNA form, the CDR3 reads TGTGCCACCCGAGCGGGGGGCCTCTACAATGAGCAGTTCTTC. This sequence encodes CATRAGGLYNEQFF.

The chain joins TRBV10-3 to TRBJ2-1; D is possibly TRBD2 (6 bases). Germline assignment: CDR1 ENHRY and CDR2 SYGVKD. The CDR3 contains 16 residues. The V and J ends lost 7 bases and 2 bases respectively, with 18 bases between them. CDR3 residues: CAIMGGWGETYNEQFF. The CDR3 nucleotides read TGTGCCATCATGGGGGGTTGGGGGGAAACCTACAATGAGCAGTTCTTC.

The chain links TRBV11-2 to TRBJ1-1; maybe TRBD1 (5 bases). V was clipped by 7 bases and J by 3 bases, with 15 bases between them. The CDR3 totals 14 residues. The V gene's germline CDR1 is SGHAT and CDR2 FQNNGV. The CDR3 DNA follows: TGTGCCAGCACGAGCAGGGAAGAAGACACTGAAGCTTTCTTT. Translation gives CASTSREEDTEAFF. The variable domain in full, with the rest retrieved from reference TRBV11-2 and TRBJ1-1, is EAGVAQSPRYKIIEKRQSVAFWCNPISGHATLYWYQQILGQGPKLLIQFQNNGVVDDSQLPKDRFSAERLKGVDSTLKIQPAKLEDSAVYLCASTSREEDTEAFFGQGTRLTVV.

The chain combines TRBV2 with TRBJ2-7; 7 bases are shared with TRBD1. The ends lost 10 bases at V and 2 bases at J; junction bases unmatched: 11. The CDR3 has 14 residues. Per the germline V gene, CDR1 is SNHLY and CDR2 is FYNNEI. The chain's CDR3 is CATIETGKTYEQYF. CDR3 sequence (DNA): TGTGCCACAATCGAGACAGGGAAAACCTACGAGCAGTACTTC.

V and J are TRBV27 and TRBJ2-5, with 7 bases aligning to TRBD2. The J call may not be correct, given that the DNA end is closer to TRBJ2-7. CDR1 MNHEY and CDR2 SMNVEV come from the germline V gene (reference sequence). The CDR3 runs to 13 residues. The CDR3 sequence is CASHPGGAHEQYF. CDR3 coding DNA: TGTGCCAGCCATCCGGGGGGAGCCCACGAGCAGTACTTC.

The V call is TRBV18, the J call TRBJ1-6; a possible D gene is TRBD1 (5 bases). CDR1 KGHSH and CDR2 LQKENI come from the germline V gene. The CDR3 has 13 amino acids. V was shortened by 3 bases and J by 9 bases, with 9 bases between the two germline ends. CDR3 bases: TGTGCCAGCTCACCCCCGGGGGTTTCACCCCTCCACTTT. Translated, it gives CASSPPGVSPLHF. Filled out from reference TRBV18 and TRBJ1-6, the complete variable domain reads NAGVMQNPRHLVRRRGQEARLRCSPMKGHSHVYWYRQLPEEGLKFMVYLQKENIIDESGMPKERFSAEFPKEGPSILRIQQVVRGDSAAYFCASSPPGVSPLHFGNGTRLTVT.

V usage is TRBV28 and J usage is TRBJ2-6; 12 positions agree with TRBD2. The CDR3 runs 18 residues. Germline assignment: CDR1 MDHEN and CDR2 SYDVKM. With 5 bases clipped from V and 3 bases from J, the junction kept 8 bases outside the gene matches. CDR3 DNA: TGTGCCAGCAGTCCAAGGACTAGCGGGATGGTTGGGGCCAACGTCCTGACTTTC. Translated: CASSPRTSGMVGANVLTF. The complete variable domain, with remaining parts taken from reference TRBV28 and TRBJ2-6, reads DVKVTQSSRYLVKRTGEKVFLECVQDMDHENMFWYRQDPGLGLRLIYFSYDVKMKEKGDIPEGYSVSREKKERFSLILESASTNQTSMYLCASSPRTSGMVGANVLTFGAGSRLTVL.

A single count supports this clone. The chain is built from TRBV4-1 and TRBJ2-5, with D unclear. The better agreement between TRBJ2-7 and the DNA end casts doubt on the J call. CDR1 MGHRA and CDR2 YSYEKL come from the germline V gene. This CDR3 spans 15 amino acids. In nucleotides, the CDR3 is TGCGCCAGCAGCCAAGGAGGAGCTGGCGCCTACGAGCAGTACTTC. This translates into CASSQGGAGAYEQYF.

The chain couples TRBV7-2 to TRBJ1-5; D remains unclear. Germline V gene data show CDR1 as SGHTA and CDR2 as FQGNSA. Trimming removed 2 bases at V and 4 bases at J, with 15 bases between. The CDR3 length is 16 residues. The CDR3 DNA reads TGTGCCAGCAGCTTAAGAGGGATTTCGGAGAATCAGCCCCAGCATTTT. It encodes CASSLRGISENQPQHF.

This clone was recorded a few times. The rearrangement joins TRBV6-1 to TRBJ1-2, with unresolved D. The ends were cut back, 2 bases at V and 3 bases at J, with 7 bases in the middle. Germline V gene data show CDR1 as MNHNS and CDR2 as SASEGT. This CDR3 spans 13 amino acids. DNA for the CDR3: TGTGCCAGCAGTGAACAGGTTGACTATGGCTACACCTTC. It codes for CASSEQVDYGYTF.